This TCR beta chain was identified in a study of T cell repertoires in cytomegalovirus infection. About the study: The public TCR beta signatures pointed to both CMV infection and matching HLA type.

This CDR3 spans 13 amino acids. V lost 6 bases and J lost 3, with 9 bases in between. Germline CDR1 reads SGHVS; CDR2 reads FNYEAQ. Study observations and caveats: Carriers of CMV plus the relevant HLA were identified by cumulative public TCR beta family frequency. Dominating the ex vivo response were HLA-C-restricted CMV-specific TCR beta clonotypes.

TCRdb passed the reads through MiXCR, listing each CDR3 protein once. Here the sample spans hundreds of thousands of distinct CDR3 sequences, roughly 30% being singletons. This clonotype was counted only a few times. Its antigen is unidentified. V usage is TRBV7-6 and J usage is TRBJ1-5; D not resolved. The TCR sequence derives from a human donor in good health (CMV status not recorded). Some clones in this sample may be carry-over from other donors' samples. The sample consisted of cultured CD8+ T cells from PBMCs, taken from culture after CMV antigen stimulation. The CDR3 loop reads CASRRTANQPQHF. For the CDR3, the DNA is TGTGCCAGCAGAAGGACCGCCAATCAGCCCCAGCATTTT. The full variable domain, in which reference TRBV7-6 and TRBJ1-5 provide the parts outside the CDR3, is GAGVSQSPRYKVTKRGQDVALRCDPISGHVSLYWYRQALGQGPEFLTYFNYEAQQDKSGLPNDRFSAERPEGSISTLTIQRTEQRDSAMYRCASRRTANQPQHFGDGTRLSIL.